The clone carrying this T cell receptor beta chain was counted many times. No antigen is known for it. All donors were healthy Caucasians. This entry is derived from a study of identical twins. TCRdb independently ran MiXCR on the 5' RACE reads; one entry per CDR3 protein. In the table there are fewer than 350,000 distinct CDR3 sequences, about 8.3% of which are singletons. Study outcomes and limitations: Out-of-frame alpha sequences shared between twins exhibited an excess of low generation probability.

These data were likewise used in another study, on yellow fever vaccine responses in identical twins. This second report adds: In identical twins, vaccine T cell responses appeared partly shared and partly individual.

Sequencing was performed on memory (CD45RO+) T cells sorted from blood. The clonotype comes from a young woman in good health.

DNA of the CDR3: TGCAGTGCAAGGACTAGCGGGGACTACAATGAGCAGTTCTTC. It is translated as CSARTSGDYNEQFF. This chain joins TRBV20-1 and TRBJ2-1, with 12 bases lining up with TRBD2. Germline-derived CDR1 and CDR2 are DFQATT and SNEGSKA (reference sequence). V shed 6 bases and J 3 bases; nucleotides not matched to a gene: 3. The CDR3 contains 14 residues.